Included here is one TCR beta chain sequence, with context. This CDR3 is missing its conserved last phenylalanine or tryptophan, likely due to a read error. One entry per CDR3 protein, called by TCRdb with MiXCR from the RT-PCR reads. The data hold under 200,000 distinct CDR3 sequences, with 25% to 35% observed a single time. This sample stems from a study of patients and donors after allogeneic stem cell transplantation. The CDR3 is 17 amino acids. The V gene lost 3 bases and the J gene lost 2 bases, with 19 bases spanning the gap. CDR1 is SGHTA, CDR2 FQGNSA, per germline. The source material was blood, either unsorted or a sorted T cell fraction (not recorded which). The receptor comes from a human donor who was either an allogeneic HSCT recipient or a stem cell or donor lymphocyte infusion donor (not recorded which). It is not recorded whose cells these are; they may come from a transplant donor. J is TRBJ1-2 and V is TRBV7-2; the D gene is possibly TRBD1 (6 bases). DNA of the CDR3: TGTGCCAGCAGCTTCCGAGTTGGACAGAATTTAAACTATGGCTACACCTAC. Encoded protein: CASSFRVGQNLNYGYTY.